The entry that follows covers one TCR beta chain sequence. Its target is not known. This specimen belongs to a study of T cells expressing NK-cell markers. Study-wide context: Underlying the TCR beta repertoires were sorted CD3+CD56+NKG2C+, CD3+CD56+NKG2C- and CD3+CD56-NKG2C+ T cells.

Study observations and caveats: The study found dominant NKG2C+ clonotypes at roughly 1.0-7.5% of CD8+ T cells in roughly six donors. Leadership of the CD3+CD56-NKG2C+ fraction also belonged to these clonotypes in a handful of donors.

It was by 5'RACE template switching with UMIs that TCR beta cDNA was made. With the 5' RACE reads reprocessed, TCRdb shows one record per CDR3 protein and no DNA. The sample table includes some 500,000 distinct CDR3 sequences. The CDR3 has 17 amino acids. Germline V gene data show CDR1 as KGHDR and CDR2 as SFDVKD. This TCR derives from a woman aged 50 to 60 in good health. Specimen: blood T cells: a sorted CD56 or NKG2C T cell subset, CD4+ or CD8+ T cells, or bulk PBMC T cells (not recorded which). The rearrangement links TRBV24-1 to TRBJ1-5; absent DNA, TCRdb's TRBD1 call cannot be checked. The CDR3 region is CATSDSDREVGNQPQHF.